Below, one T cell receptor (beta chain) is given with its context. Its antigen is currently not known. No clone much larger than this one lies a single base away; base qualities are absent. The data stem from a study of T cell clones after liver transplantation (dated by TCRdb to the late 2010s). Background for the entire study: ITN030ST, the source of the samples, was a randomized trial that attempted immunosuppression withdrawal within 2 years of liver transplantation. Tolerance was defined as complete withdrawal of immunosuppression for at least one year without a rise in liver enzymes beyond twice the upper limit of normal. Donor-reactive T cell clones were identified using TCRbeta sequencing after a pre-transplant mixed lymphocyte reaction and were then followed in post-transplant blood. Third party-reactive TCRbeta sequences from pre-transplant MLRs were also identified as an antigen-independent comparator for donor-reactive sequences. No induction therapy was given to the subjects, and standard immunosuppression was administered until randomization at 12-24 months post-transplant. The study cohort included 8 liver transplant recipients, of whom 3 were classified as tolerant and 5 as non-tolerant. Blood samples were taken pre-transplant, pre-randomization before withdrawal, and post-randomization after full withdrawal or failed withdrawal. Of the eight recipients, a few were HCV-positive, while the remaining recipients had been transplanted for non-autoimmune, non-viral indications.

From the cysteine through the phenylalanine, the CDR3 covers 14 amino acids. The CDR3 DNA has 42 bases and is translated from base 1. CDR1 and CDR2 (SGHDT, YYEEEE) derive from the germline V gene. The germline ends are 17 bases apart after V is trimmed by 4 bases and J by 8 bases. Unstimulated PBMCs, after thawing, were stained for CD3, CD4 and CD8 and then FACS-sorted into CD3+CD4+ and CD3+CD8+ populations. Each of the 8 studied subjects was randomized to immunosuppression withdrawal. The Qiagen DNeasy Blood and Tissue Kit was used for genomic DNA isolation. High-throughput TCRbeta CDR3 sequencing of frozen genomic DNA was performed by immunoSEQ, with PCR amplification, mapping, bias correction and internal controls included. The paper's processing steps were these. Productive rearrangements were retained, and unique TCRbeta sequences were defined by the CDR3 nucleotide sequence together with the V and J gene. Donor-reactive sequences required at least 5-fold expansion in CFSE-low cells versus unstimulated pre-transplant cells and at least 0.01% frequency. To ensure at least 90% detection power, minimum frequency thresholds were set for each subject based on that subject's lowest-template unstimulated sample. Repertoire turnover was measured by Jensen-Shannon divergence between the top 1000 TCRbeta sequences post- and pre-transplant. Two-sided Fisher's exact tests were used to test for changes in the detection of donor-reactive sequences. Drawn from immuneACCESS, this table holds only the in-frame rearrangements with V and J called that TCRdb kept. Clones are partly lost; checked studies trace under half to an unresolved V gene and leave the rest unexplained. The V and J calls and clone size were taken over from that table, and D and trimming were inferred from the DNA. Present in this sample are around 100,000 clones, about 88% of which were seen just once. The top ten clonotypes cover 2.5% to 3.5% of the sample.

Study-level results and caveats: When repertoire turnover was taken into account, detection of donor-reactive sequences was significantly reduced in 7 of 8 subjects for CD4 and in 8 of 8 subjects for CD8. Low numbers of available donor cells limited the measurable donor-reactive repertoire in a couple of subjects. The decline in donor-reactive sequences exceeded the decline in third party-reactive sequences, suggesting partial antigen-specific deletion that was unrelated to withdrawal success. In most of the 8 subjects, circulating donor-reactive CD4 TCRbeta sequences decreased significantly after transplant, regardless of tolerance or HCV status. Conclusions were preliminary, limited by small, heterogeneous patient numbers and non-standardized post-transplant time points. Since no allograft tissue specimens were available, donor-reactive T cells may have migrated into the graft instead of being deleted.

This clonotype originated in a human patient who received a liver transplant. Following a transplant, some T cells may be graft donor cells, not patient cells. The chain is encoded by TRBV5-6 joined to TRBJ2-3; TRBD2 could be the D gene, as 6 bases match. Here the sequenced sample was CD4+ T cells from blood, taken around 4 years after liver transplant. The nucleotides read TGTGCCAGCAGCCAACCCGGGACTTTGCGTACGCAGTATTTT. This is translated as CASSQPGTLRTQYF. Outside the CDR3, residues come from the reference TRBV5-6 and TRBJ2-3 proteins, so the full variable domain is: DAGVTQSPTHLIKTRGQQVTLRCSPKSGHDTVSWYQQALGQGPQFIFQYYEEEERQRGNFPDRFSGHQFPNYSSELNVNALLLGDSALYLCASSQPGTLRTQYFGPGTRLTVL.